What follows are 25 T cell receptor beta chains derived from one specimen sequenced in a study of spatial heterogeneity in lung cancer. Study conclusions and caveats: It was found that expanded intratumoral alpha and beta TCR counts tracked tumor mutation counts.

From the 5' RACE reads, TCRdb called clonotypes with MiXCR, one entry per CDR3 protein. The data show 12,000 to 15,000 distinct CDR3 sequences, with 6.5% to 8% seen just once and around 9.3% held by the top ten. Their antigen targets remain unknown. The time point was: sample taken at primary tumor resection. The material sequenced was lung tumor tissue, taken at surgery. The receptors come from a male donor with early-stage non-small cell lung cancer.

This clonotype occurred a few times. V usage is TRBV6-5 and J usage is TRBJ2-3; D not certain. V lost 4 bases to trimming and J lost 1 base, with 15 bases between them. Germline V CDR1 and CDR2: MNHEY, SVGAGI. CDR3 length: 16 residues. The CDR3 nucleotides read TGTGCCAGCAGTTCCCGGGCCCAGATCCGCACAGATACGCAGTATTTT. Protein product: CASSSRAQIRTDTQYF.

This clonotype was seen at least ten times. V and J are TRBV6-6 and TRBJ2-7; perhaps TRBD2 as D (6 bases). Germline V gene sequence: CDR1 MNHNY, CDR2 SVGAGI (reference sequence). V shed 4 bases and J shed 9 bases, with 19 bases lying between them. The CDR3 length is 14 residues. For the CDR3, the DNA is TGTGCCAGCAGTTTCGGGACTCCTAGCACGGGGCAGTACTTC. This encodes CASSFGTPSTGQYF.

This clonotype was detected only a few times. This chain links TRBV30 with TRBJ1-6; tentatively, D is TRBD1 (6 bases). V lost 4 bases, J lost 4 bases, and 17 bases lay in between. Germline lookup yields CDR1 GTSNPN and CDR2 SVGIG (reference sequence). CDR3 length equals 16 residues. The CDR3 nucleotides read TGTGCCTGGAAAACAGGGCTTACCGATTATAATTCACCCCTCCACTTT. Protein sequence: CAWKTGLTDYNSPLHF. The entire variable domain, with the rest obtained from reference TRBV30 and TRBJ1-6, is as follows: SQTIHQWPATLVQPVGSPLSLECTVEGTSNPNLYWYRQAAGRGLQLLFYSVGIGQISSEVPQNLSASRPQDRQFILSSKKLLLSDSGFYLCAWKTGLTDYNSPLHFGNGTRLTVT.

The chain combines TRBV18 with TRBJ1-1, with D perhaps matching TRBD1 (5 bases). Trimming removed 5 bases from V and 8 bases from J, with 12 bases in between. The length of the CDR3 is 12 residues. Germline CDR1 KGHSH, CDR2 LQKENI. The CDR3 spells CASSSSTAEAFF. In nucleotides, the CDR3 is TGTGCCAGCTCATCGTCGACAGCAGAAGCTTTCTTT. Supplemented by reference TRBV18 and TRBJ1-1, the full variable domain reads NAGVMQNPRHLVRRRGQEARLRCSPMKGHSHVYWYRQLPEEGLKFMVYLQKENIIDESGMPKERFSAEFPKEGPSILRIQQVVRGDSAAYFCASSSSTAEAFFGQGTRLTVV.

This clonotype was recorded a few times. The chain employs TRBV29-1 and TRBJ2-4, with D uncertain. From germline, CDR1 is SQVTM and CDR2 ANQGSEA. This CDR3 has 12 residues. The V and J ends lost 3 bases and 4 bases respectively, with 7 bases between them. This CDR3 reads CSVDWGKNIQYF. The CDR3 coding sequence is TGCAGCGTTGACTGGGGTAAAAACATTCAGTACTTC.

About this clonotype: A read error may be the cause here, since a much bigger clone is one base away. This chain connects TRBV24-1 to TRBJ2-2; D ambiguous. V lost 2 bases and J 0 bases, leaving 9 bases between the germline ends. The germline V gene encodes CDR1 KGHDR and CDR2 SFDVKD. The CDR3 sequence is 16 residues long. CDR3 bases: TGTGCCACCAGTGATTCCGAGACACCGAACACCGGGGAGCTGTTTTTT. This translates into CATSDSETPNTGELFF.

This clonotype came up many times. The chain combines TRBV6-5 with TRBJ2-7; 9 positions match TRBD2. CDR1 is MNHEY and CDR2 is SVGAGI in the germline V gene. The CDR3 runs to 15 residues. Trimming cost V 2 bases and J 3 bases; bases outside gene matches: 5. The CDR3 here is CASSYGTSRYYEQYF. The DNA of the CDR3 is TGTGCCAGCAGTTACGGGACTAGCAGATACTACGAGCAGTACTTC.

In this sample, this clonotype turned up many times. CDR3 bases: TGTGCCAGCAGCCCCATGGGGACGAGCAATCAGCCCCAGCATTTT. It is translated as CASSPMGTSNQPQHF. The chain links TRBV12-3 or TRBV12-4 to TRBJ1-5; D perhaps matches TRBD1 (5 bases). The CDR3 totals 15 residues. V lost 6 bases, J lost 1 base, and 13 bases lay in between.

This clonotype showed up many times. V and J are TRBV5-1 and TRBJ2-7, with D unresolved. CDR3 size: 14 residues. V lost 0 bases and J 0 bases, leaving 7 bases between the germline ends. Germline V gives CDR1 SGHRS, CDR2 YFSETQ. CDR3 nucleotide sequence: TGCGCCAGCAGCTTGGTGGGCGGCTCCTACGAGCAGTACGTC. It translates to CASSLVGGSYEQYV.

This clonotype was detected ten times or more. This sequence joins TRBV7-9 and TRBJ1-3, with D unresolved. Trimming shortened V by 3 bases and J by 1 base, and 10 bases separated the two germline ends. The CDR3 is 15 residues long. Per germline, CDR1 SEHNR and CDR2 FQNEAQ (reference sequence). CDR3 residues: CASSLPGASGNTIYF. In DNA, the CDR3 is TGTGCCAGCAGCTTGCCAGGCGCGTCTGGAAACACCATATATTTT.

At least ten counts were recorded for this clonotype. This chain links TRBV3-1 with TRBJ2-5, with D uncertain. With 8 bases removed from V and 0 bases from J, the gap between germline ends came to 7 bases. The CDR3 contains 12 residues. Germline V gene sequence: CDR1 LGHDT, CDR2 YNNKEL (reference sequence). The CDR3 loop is CASLGYQETQYF. In DNA, the CDR3 is TGTGCCAGCCTTGGTTACCAAGAGACCCAGTACTTC.

This clonotype has ten or more counts. J is TRBJ2-6 and V is TRBV4-1; a weak D match, TRBD1 (5 bases). Between the trimmed V and J ends, which lost 0 bases and 0 bases, there was a span of 12 bases. The CDR3 length is 18 residues. Germline V gene data show CDR1 as MGHRA and CDR2 as YSYEKL. This CDR3 reads CASSQEGDRSSGANVLTF. The DNA of the CDR3 is TGCGCCAGCAGCCAAGAAGGGGATCGGAGCTCTGGGGCCAACGTCCTGACTTTC.

This rearrangement joins TRBV4-3 to TRBJ2-1; perhaps D is TRBD1 or TRBD2 (5 bases each). The V and J ends lost 1 base and 12 bases respectively, with 13 bases between them. CDR3 size: 13 residues. Germline loops: CDR1 LGHNA, CDR2 YSLEER. CDR3 amino acids: CASSQGTGTVQFF. CDR3 DNA: TGCGCCAGCAGCCAAGGTACGGGGACGGTGCAGTTCTTC.

There are a few counts of this clonotype. V gene TRBV30 combines with J gene TRBJ2-7; D is ambiguous. The CDR3 has 12 residues. Trimming stripped 3 bases from V and 3 bases from J, with 9 bases between. Germline-derived CDR1 and CDR2 are GTSNPN and SVGIG (reference sequence). CDR3 nucleotide sequence: TGTGCCTGGAGCCCCACGGTCTACGAGCAGTACTTC. It codes for CAWSPTVYEQYF.

The sample holds many counts of this clonotype. J is TRBJ2-1 and V is TRBV24-1, with D possibly TRBD1 on 6 matching bases. V lost 0 bases to trimming and J lost 7 bases, with 12 bases between them. CDR3 size: 15 residues. From germline, CDR1 is KGHDR and CDR2 SFDVKD. The DNA of the CDR3 is TGTGCCACCAGTGATTTGCAGGGGTCGGGGAATGAGCAGTTCTTC. Amino acid sequence: CATSDLQGSGNEQFF.

This clonotype was detected only a few times. The rearrangement uses TRBV20-1 and TRBJ2-2; 7 bases map to TRBD1. The CDR3 extends over 13 amino acids. Per germline, CDR1 DFQATT and CDR2 SNEGSKA (reference sequence). V shed 5 bases and J 4 bases; nucleotides not matched to a gene: 4. The CDR3 DNA reads as TGCAGTGCTCAGACAGGGCCCACCGGGGAGCTGTTTTTT. This translates into CSAQTGPTGELFF.

V is TRBV5-1 and J is TRBJ2-7; D tentatively reads TRBD1 or TRBD2 (5 bases each). This CDR3 is 13 amino acids long. The V gene lost 7 bases and the J gene lost 2 bases, with 13 bases spanning the gap. Germline CDR1 reads SGHRS; CDR2 reads YFSETQ. For the CDR3, the DNA is TGCGCCAGCGGCCGGGACGGGCCCTACGAGCAGTACTTC. This sequence encodes CASGRDGPYEQYF. The full variable domain, with the rest looked up from reference TRBV5-1 and TRBJ2-7, is KAGVTQTPRYLIKTRGQQVTLSCSPISGHRSVSWYQQTPGQGLQFLFEYFSETQRNKGNFPGRFSGRQFSNSRSEMNVSTLELGDSALYLCASGRDGPYEQYFGPGTRLTVT.

At least ten counts were recorded for this clonotype. The chain has TRBV7-2 and TRBJ2-1; 8 positions agree with TRBD2. After removal of 1 base from V and 3 bases from J, the junction contained 2 bases not matched to a gene. The length of the CDR3 is 15 residues. The germline V gene has CDR1 SGHTA and CDR2 FQGNSA. CDR3 sequence (DNA): TGTGCCAGCAGCTTAGGGGCGGGAGGCTACAATGAGCAGTTCTTC. Amino acids: CASSLGAGGYNEQFF. The variable domain in full, with the rest retrieved from reference TRBV7-2 and TRBJ2-1, is GAGVSQSPSNKVTEKGKDVELRCDPISGHTALYWYRQSLGQGLEFLIYFQGNSAPDKSGLPSDRFSAERTGGSVSTLTIQRTQQEDSAVYLCASSLGAGGYNEQFFGPGTRLTVL.

This clonotype has only a few counts. The genes are TRBV5-6 and TRBJ2-1; D gene ambiguous. The CDR3 covers 11 residues. Per the germline V gene, CDR1 is SGHDT and CDR2 is YYEEEE. Trimming shortened V by 1 base and J by 8 bases, and 4 bases separated the two germline ends. The DNA of the CDR3 is TGTGCCAGCAGCTTGCTCCATGAGCAGTTCTTC. This encodes CASSLLHEQFF.

This clonotype was counted at least ten times. This chain links TRBV7-6 with TRBJ1-1; no firm D call. The CDR3 is 15 residues long. V was shortened by 5 bases and J by 0 bases, with 13 bases between the two germline ends. CDR1 SGHVS and CDR2 FNYEAQ come from the germline V gene. The CDR3 here is CASSVSHVLNTEAFF. For the CDR3, the DNA is TGTGCCAGCAGCGTTTCTCACGTACTGAACACTGAAGCTTTCTTT. Filled out from reference TRBV7-6 and TRBJ1-1, the complete variable domain reads GAGVSQSPRYKVTKRGQDVALRCDPISGHVSLYWYRQALGQGPEFLTYFNYEAQQDKSGLPNDRFSAERPEGSISTLTIQRTEQRDSAMYRCASSVSHVLNTEAFFGQGTRLTVV.

In this sample, this clonotype turned up many times. The chain uses TRBV7-2 and TRBJ1-5; 7 nucleotides match TRBD1. The CDR3 has 14 amino acids. Germline CDR1 SGHTA, CDR2 FQGNSA. V shed 6 bases, J shed 8 bases, and the junction held 10 bases outside the gene matches. In DNA form, the CDR3 reads TGTGCCAGCAGTCCAGGGGGGCCCGGAGAGCCCCAGCATTTT. As protein: CASSPGGPGEPQHF.

The rearrangement links TRBV20-1 to TRBJ1-1; D remains ambiguous. V lost 5 bases to trimming and J lost 1 base, with 5 bases between them. Germline V CDR1 and CDR2: DFQATT, SNEGSKA (reference sequence). CDR3 length: 11 residues. The CDR3 DNA reads TGCAGTGCTGGAGGGAACACTGAAGCTTTCTTT. Its translation is CSAGGNTEAFF.

This clonotype has a count of ten or more. This sequence joins TRBV20-1 and TRBJ1-3, with D hard to call. Germline V gene sequence: CDR1 DFQATT, CDR2 SNEGSKA (reference sequence). CDR3 length: 14 amino acids. The germline V and J ends were trimmed by 0 bases and 3 bases, with 9 bases remaining between them. CDR3 protein: CSARDSTDGNTIYF. CDR3 bases: TGCAGTGCTAGAGATTCAACGGATGGAAACACCATATATTTT.

This clonotype was observed a handful of times. This CDR3 is CASSLTNHFTGQETQYF. The CDR3 region has the DNA TGTGCCAGCAGCCTAACCAACCATTTCACAGGGCAGGAGACCCAGTACTTC. The V gene is TRBV6-2 or TRBV6-3, the J gene TRBJ2-5, with D tentatively TRBD1 (6 bases). Germline CDR1 MNHEY, CDR2 SVGEGT. The CDR3 sequence is 17 residues long. V dropped 6 bases and J dropped 5 bases, with 25 bases sitting between them.

This clonotype was seen a few times. The rearrangement uses TRBV7-2 and TRBJ2-7; D is undetermined. V was shortened by 4 bases and J by 6 bases, with 10 bases between the two germline ends. This CDR3 is built from 12 residues. Germline-derived CDR1 and CDR2 are SGHTA and FQGNSA. In DNA form, the CDR3 reads TGTGCCAGCAGCTCCTCGGACGGCGAGCAGTACTTC. This translates into CASSSSDGEQYF.